This section outlines one TCR beta chain sequence together with its context. What it binds is unknown. This sample's time point: week 23, last vaccination. Doses consisted of 300 ug of mutant IDH1 20-mer peptide each, paired with topical imiquimod. TCRdb keeps only in-frame clones here, not all; method: immunoSEQ multiplex PCR. Of about 86,000 clones detected, 75% to 85% appear once; the ten largest clones hold approximately 2%. The sample comes from a study of a mutant IDH1 vaccine in newly diagnosed glioma. The overall study: Vaccination was launched 4-6 weeks after radiotherapy alone, or with temozolomide cycles. Radiotherapy, temozolomide, or both had been given previously, and both were given to most.

The TCR sequence derives from a man aged 30 to 45 with glioma. Some clones in this sample may be carry-over from other donors' samples. Sequencing was performed on PBMCs, taken from a glioma patient whose treatment included an IDH1 peptide vaccine.

The CDR3 spells CASKEGRNTEAFF. In DNA form, the CDR3 reads TGTGCCAGCAAGGAGGGACGGAACACTGAAGCTTTCTTT. The gene calls are TRBV27 and TRBJ1-1, with D possibly being TRBD1 (5 bases). V lost 7 bases, J lost 1 base, and 10 bases lay in between. Germline values: CDR1 MNHEY, CDR2 SMNVEV (reference sequence). The CDR3 is made up of 13 amino acids.